A selection of T cell receptor beta chains follows, all from one sample in a study of blood T cell repertoires in COVID-19. Sequenced by immunoSEQ multiplex PCR; TCRdb stores in-frame clones only, minus some. The table records roughly 250,000 clones, 88% of them present only once. The sequencing input was PBMCs or T cells enriched from blood (not recorded which). These receptors originate from a woman in her fifties or sixties who had recovered from COVID-19. Each CDR3 is given with its conserved first and last residue. Fields, in order: clone size, D gene, J gene, V gene, CDR3 protein, CDR3 DNA. D genes are given only for firm matches. The size field is filled for only some rows; it gives once, few, many or a size class.

size: NA
D: NA
J: TRBJ1-5
V: TRBV6-6
CDR3: CASNSRQLSNQPQHF
DNA: TGTGCCAGCAACTCTAGACAGCTGAGCAATCAGCCCCAGCATTTT

size: NA
D: NA
J: TRBJ1-4
V: TRBV18
CDR3: CASSSLVEGEKLFF
DNA: TGTGCCAGCTCATCTTTGGTGGAGGGCGAAAAACTGTTTTTT

size: NA
D: TRBD1
J: TRBJ2-5
V: TRBV5-4
CDR3: CASSLQGAKVTQYF
DNA: TGTGCCAGCAGCTTGCAGGGGGCTAAGGTGACCCAGTACTTC

size: few
D: NA
J: TRBJ2-2
V: TRBV11-2
CDR3: CASSLARGQAGELFF
DNA: TGTGCCAGCAGCTTAGCCAGGGGTCAGGCCGGGGAGCTGTTTTTT

size: NA
D: NA
J: TRBJ2-7
V: TRBV9
CDR3: CASSVGSSATYEQYF
DNA: TGTGCCAGCAGCGTAGGGTCTAGCGCCACCTACGAGCAGTACTTC

size: NA
D: TRBD1
J: TRBJ2-7
V: TRBV18
CDR3: CASSPSTGISYEQYF
DNA: TGTGCCAGCTCACCCTCGACAGGGATCTCCTACGAGCAGTACTTC

size: NA
D: NA
J: TRBJ2-7
V: TRBV7-2
CDR3: CASSPRLGLQGYEQYF
DNA: TGTGCCAGCAGCCCGAGGTTAGGCTTGCAAGGCTACGAGCAGTACTTC

size: NA
D: NA
J: TRBJ2-1
V: TRBV7-6
CDR3: CASSPMGRGSLGEQFF
DNA: TGTGCCAGCAGCCCCATGGGCAGGGGCAGTCTGGGTGAGCAGTTCTTC

size: NA
D: TRBD1
J: TRBJ1-2
V: TRBV2
CDR3: CASSEQQGGTYGYTF
DNA: TGTGCCAGCAGTGAGCAACAGGGGGGTACCTATGGCTACACCTTC

size: NA
D: NA
J: TRBJ1-1
V: TRBV27
CDR3: CASLMRRGNTEAFF
DNA: TGTGCCAGCCTCATGAGGAGGGGGAACACTGAAGCTTTCTTT

size: NA
D: NA
J: TRBJ1-1
V: TRBV18
CDR3: CASSPIAENTEAFF
DNA: TGTGCCAGCTCACCGATAGCAGAGAACACTGAAGCTTTCTTT

size: NA
D: NA
J: TRBJ1-3
V: TRBV29-1
CDR3: CSVEEIGRVGNTIYF
DNA: TGCAGCGTTGAGGAGATCGGGAGAGTTGGAAACACCATATATTTT

size: few
D: NA
J: TRBJ1-5
V: TRBV7-2
CDR3: CASSFIPDQPQHF
DNA: TGTGCCAGCAGCTTTATACCGGATCAGCCCCAGCATTTT

size: NA
D: TRBD1
J: TRBJ1-2
V: TRBV30
CDR3: CAWSRQGPNGYTF
DNA: TGTGCCTGGAGTCGACAGGGGCCCAATGGCTACACCTTC

size: NA
D: TRBD1
J: TRBJ2-7
V: TRBV3-1/TRBV3-2
CDR3: CASSQNRDRAYEQYF
DNA: TGTGCCAGCAGCCAAAATAGGGACAGAGCCTACGAGCAGTACTTC

size: NA
D: TRBD1
J: TRBJ1-4
V: TRBV19
CDR3: CASRQGATNEKLFF
DNA: TGTGCCAGTAGGCAGGGGGCGACAAATGAAAAACTGTTTTTT

size: NA
D: NA
J: TRBJ1-1
V: TRBV28
CDR3: CASRKIQGNTEAFF
DNA: TGTGCCAGCAGGAAAATACAGGGGAACACTGAAGCTTTCTTT

size: NA
D: NA
J: TRBJ2-2
V: TRBV5-4
CDR3: CASSFSFLNTGELFF
DNA: TGTGCCAGCAGCTTTTCTTTCCTGAACACCGGGGAGCTGTTTTTT

size: NA
D: TRBD2
J: TRBJ2-1
V: TRBV27
CDR3: CASSFGLAGYNEQFF
DNA: TGTGCCAGCAGTTTTGGTCTAGCGGGGTACAATGAGCAGTTCTTC

size: NA
D: TRBD2
J: TRBJ2-7
V: TRBV25-1
CDR3: CASSVGLAGIYEQYF
DNA: TGTGCCAGCAGTGTAGGACTAGCGGGTATCTACGAGCAGTACTTC

size: NA
D: NA
J: TRBJ1-2
V: TRBV10-3
CDR3: CAIRPTDNYGYTF
DNA: TGTGCCATCAGACCGACAGATAACTATGGCTACACCTTC

size: NA
D: TRBD1
J: TRBJ1-1
V: TRBV27
CDR3: CASTQGARTEAFF
DNA: TGTGCCAGCACACAGGGGGCCAGGACTGAAGCTTTCTTT

size: NA
D: TRBD1
J: TRBJ1-4
V: TRBV18
CDR3: CASSPGDRVEKLFF
DNA: TGTGCCAGCTCACCGGGGGACAGGGTTGAAAAACTGTTTTTT

size: NA
D: NA
J: TRBJ1-1
V: TRBV7-3
CDR3: CASSWTRIRAPRGAFF
DNA: TGTGCCAGCAGCTGGACCAGGATCCGGGCCCCCCGCGGGGCTTTCTTT

size: NA
D: TRBD2
J: TRBJ2-1
V: TRBV7-2
CDR3: CASSLALAGGANEQFF
DNA: TGTGCCAGCAGCTTAGCACTAGCGGGGGGGGCGAATGAGCAGTTCTTC

size: NA
D: TRBD1
J: TRBJ1-5
V: TRBV30
CDR3: CAWSVAGGAGQPQHF
DNA: TGTGCCTGGAGTGTGGCAGGGGGCGCCGGACAGCCCCAGCATTTT

size: NA
D: TRBD1
J: TRBJ1-2
V: TRBV6-5
CDR3: CASSPRDRGPYGYTF
DNA: TGTGCCAGCAGTCCCAGGGACAGGGGGCCTTATGGCTACACCTTC

size: NA
D: TRBD2
J: TRBJ2-3
V: TRBV5-6
CDR3: CASSFTVRRAGRTDTQYF
DNA: TGTGCCAGCAGCTTCACGGTCCGCAGAGCGGGACGCACAGATACGCAGTATTTT

size: NA
D: TRBD1
J: TRBJ2-4
V: TRBV5-6
CDR3: CASSLSGRGHLKNIQYF
DNA: TGTGCCAGCAGCTTGTCGGGCAGGGGGCACCTTAAAAACATTCAGTACTTC